This TCR beta chain stems from a study of blood T cells in healthy people across ages. The study's findings and limits: Strong correlation existed between TCR beta diversity and naive T cell percentage.

Germline CDR1 reads SGHAT; CDR2 reads FQDESV (reference sequence). The CDR3 extends over 11 amino acids. V was cut by 5 bases and J by 8 bases, with 7 bases left in between. The use of a sample-barcoded 5' primer and a J-beta primer mix characterized a second PCR of roughly 6 to 11 cycles. One entry per CDR3 protein results from TCRdb running MiXCR on the 5' RACE reads. The data contain about 1.1 million distinct CDR3 sequences, roughly two fifths of them singletons. Of note for this clonotype: Its antigen is currently unknown.

Sequencing input: blood. The gene calls are TRBV11-1 and TRBJ2-1; no definite D call. This receptor was obtained from a man aged 18 to 35 in good health. This CDR3 reads CASSTIDEQFF. The CDR3 DNA sequence: TGTGCCAGCAGCACTATCGATGAGCAGTTCTTC.